This entry is about one T cell receptor (beta chain). Antigen: not known. Peripheral blood was collected from the related graft donor on the marrow donation day. This CDR3 region has 16 residues. CDR1 and CDR2 (germline): SGHRS, YFSETQ. Trimming cost V 0 bases and J 4 bases; bases outside gene matches: 6. This record belongs to a study of T cells after posttransplantation cyclophosphamide. Study-level points and caveats: Later blood repertoires were often dominated by clones from the donor CD8+ memory compartment. Skin or GI-infiltrating T cells shared few TRB sequences with blood. After PTCy, TRB diversity resembled that of CNI/methotrexate controls.

Repertoires were generated with immunoSEQ multiplex PCR, while TCRdb's copy carries only in-frame clones and drops some. The data hold 66,000 or so clones, with about 94% observed a single time. The chain recombines TRBV5-1 with TRBJ2-5; TRBD2 matches 10 bases. Sequencing was carried out using PBMCs. This sequence was found in a woman between 25 and 40 years old in good health and a related stem cell transplant donor. DNA for the CDR3: TGCGCCAGCAGCTTGGCGTCTAGCGGGGGCATAGAGACCCAGTACTTC. It translates to CASSLASSGGIETQYF.